What follows is one T cell receptor beta chain and its context. What it binds is unknown. This sample was included in a study of shared clonotypes between healthy human individuals. Study outcomes and limitations: Memory subsets had estimated richness that was generally smaller than that of naive subsets. Generation probabilities of non-shared clonotypes were lower (relative to those shared by all four donors). How much donors shared clonotypes was expected to be affected by sequencing depth.

Method: immunoSEQ multiplex PCR; TCRdb's copy keeps in-frame clones and lacks some. The sample gives approximately 530,000 clones, about 96% of which show up once; under 0.065% is in the top ten. The J segment lost 0 bases and the V segment lost 4 bases, leaving 8 bases of the junction unmatched. The CDR3 is made up of 16 amino acids. Per the germline V gene, CDR1 is SGHRS and CDR2 is YFSETQ. This chain uses TRBV5-1 with TRBJ1-1, with TRBD1 matching over 8 bases. Sequencing was carried out using naive CD4+ T cells sorted from blood. Subset specified: CD45RA+ positively selected. This sequence originates from a woman aged 25 to 39 in good health. The CDR3 loop is CASSPDRGSMNTEAFF. In DNA, the CDR3 is TGCGCCAGCAGCCCCGACAGGGGATCCATGAACACTGAAGCTTTCTTT.